This TCR beta chain was recorded in a study of cytomegalovirus exposure and HLA in healthy donors. Study observations and caveats: A few of the chains that were CMV-associated were confirmed in vitro to be specific for CMV antigens.

J lost 2 bases, V lost 3 bases, and 10 bases had no gene match. Germline V gene lookup returns CDR1 SGHAT and CDR2 FQNNGV. CDR3 length: 17 residues. Primers for the PCR totalled 60 Vbeta and 13 Jbeta. Produced via immunoSEQ multiplex PCR; TCRdb's table is partial and in-frame only. The table includes roughly 130,000 clones, roughly 82% detected once. This clone was observed a handful of times. Antigen specificity is unknown. This clonotype originated in a woman in her late teens or twenties in good health and CMV-seropositive. V is TRBV11-2 and J is TRBJ2-1, with 7 bases identical to TRBD2. Sample: PBMCs. The CDR3 is CASSFKGSGAPYNEQFF. Written as DNA, the CDR3 is TGTGCCAGCAGCTTTAAGGGAAGCGGGGCCCCCTACAATGAGCAGTTCTTC. The whole variable domain, remainder taken from reference TRBV11-2 and TRBJ2-1, is EAGVAQSPRYKIIEKRQSVAFWCNPISGHATLYWYQQILGQGPKLLIQFQNNGVVDDSQLPKDRFSAERLKGVDSTLKIQPAKLEDSAVYLCASSFKGSGAPYNEQFFGPGTRLTVL.